The source of this TCR beta chain is a study of OX40 agonist ivuxolimab in advanced cancers. In terms of the full investigation: Ivuxolimab, which targeted the costimulatory receptor OX40 (CD134), was an agonistic, fully human IgG2 monoclonal antibody. Intravenous ivuxolimab was administered to patients every 2 weeks at six dose levels: 0.01, 0.1, 0.3, 1.5, 3 and 10 mg/kg. Among the 52 dose-escalation patients, approximately 20 had hepatocellular carcinoma, about 15 melanoma, 9 renal cell carcinoma and 9 head and neck cancer. In the dose-escalation cohort, 82.7% of patients were male, and the mean age was approximately 60 years, with a range of 23 to 79. Patients were allowed to have had prior anti-PD-1, anti-PD-L1 or anti-CTLA-4 therapy, and around 40% of the dose-escalation patients had previously received checkpoint inhibitors. Partial responses occurred in three dose-escalation patients: two with cutaneous melanoma and one with hepatocellular carcinoma. Peripheral TCRbeta sequencing aimed to test whether ivuxolimab altered TCR sequence diversity and caused clonal T-cell expansion. The paper covers the monotherapy dose-escalation part of the phase I ivuxolimab trial, which included N = 52 patients.

Regarding this clone: No antigen is known for it. Base-call qualities are not available, and no considerably larger clone is one nucleotide away.

V loses 0 bases of germline sequence and J loses 6 bases, and the interval between the two ends is 11 bases. From the germline V gene, CDR1 is SGDLS and CDR2 is YYNGEE. The CDR3 covers 14 residues, taking in both the cysteine and the phenylalanine. CDR3 DNA only is kept here, 42 bases in frame from base 1. For sequencing of the TCRbeta CDR3 region, genomic DNA was extracted from the sorted cells. The immunoSEQ Assay was used for sequencing of TCRbeta CDR3 regions. TCRdb carries this immuneACCESS record with in-frame sequences only. Its versions omit some clonotypes, under half of them owing to an unresolved V gene in the studies checked, with the rest unexplained. Counted in this sample were 9,500 to 14,000 clones; around 84% of them appeared once. 25% to 30% of the sample belongs to the ten largest clones. The trial excluded patients who had a history of autoimmune disease or were on systemic immunosuppression. In every dose cohort, peripheral blood was drawn for TCR sequencing at baseline, cycle 4 day 1, and cycle 7 day 1. Samples were obtained from an open-label, multicenter, first-in-human phase I dose-escalation trial of ivuxolimab. Adults with locally advanced or metastatic melanoma, renal cell, hepatocellular, or head and neck squamous cell carcinoma were enrolled in the trial. CD4+ and CD8+ T cells were sorted separately from peripheral blood before TCR sequencing.

Broad study findings and their caveats: In the 0.1-3.0 mg/kg groups, partial responders had among the lowest normalized peripheral clonal expansion, particularly in CD8+ T cells. After ivuxolimab, more expanded clones were found on average in CD8+ T cells than in CD4+ T cells. Low levels of normalized T-cell clonal expansion were also shown by some nonresponding patients. Antigen specificity was not determined for the clonally expanded peripheral T cells. At doses from 0.1 to 3.0 mg/kg, clonal expansion was seen in both CD4+ and CD8+ blood T cells between baseline and week 6.

The source material was CD4+ or CD8+ T cells sorted from blood, sampled in a trial of the OX40 agonist ivuxolimab. The rearranged segments are TRBV9 and TRBJ2-3, with the D gene uncertain. The TCR was taken from an adult with an advanced solid tumor such as melanoma, head and neck, liver or kidney cancer. The CDR3 protein is CASSVVDPSDTQYF. The DNA sequence is given as TGTGCCAGCAGCGTAGTTGATCCCTCGGATACGCAGTATTTT.